This T cell receptor beta chain appears in the sequencing data of a study of blood T cell repertoires in COVID-19. Study in general: There were acute and convalescent COVID-19 samples, and they came from the United States, Italy and Spain.

Assay used: immunoSEQ multiplex PCR; TCRdb lists only in-frame clones, some missing. In the table there are roughly 87,000 clones, over 70% of which are singletons. The germline V gene has CDR1 MNHEY and CDR2 SVGAGI. This CDR3 spans 12 amino acids. V shed 0 bases and J shed 7 bases, with 6 bases lying between them. This clone is a singleton in its sample. This clonotype originated in a woman between 45 and 65 years old with acute or convalescent COVID-19. This rearrangement joins TRBV6-5 to TRBJ1-1; D not resolved. The specimen sequenced was peripheral blood. CDR3 nucleotides: TGTGCCAGCAGTTACTCGCGGGGTGAAGCTTTCTTT. It yields the protein CASSYSRGEAFF.